This record looks at one T cell receptor beta chain sequence and its context. J gave up 4 bases and V 7 bases, and 13 bases lay outside the gene matches. Germline loops: CDR1 MGHRA, CDR2 YSYEKL. This CDR3 comprises 16 residues. This sample is drawn from a study of blood T cell repertoires in COVID-19. The repertoire was sequenced with immunoSEQ multiplex PCR; TCRdb's copy has only in-frame clones and lacks some. The table lists under 350,000 clones, around 90% of them singletons. The source is a man aged 45-65 years with acute or convalescent COVID-19. The rearrangement links TRBV4-1 to TRBJ2-1; 7 bases match TRBD2. The sample consisted of peripheral blood. The CDR3 is CASMNLSSGEYNEQFF. Written as DNA, the CDR3 is TGCGCCAGCATGAACCTCAGCAGCGGGGAATACAATGAGCAGTTCTTC.